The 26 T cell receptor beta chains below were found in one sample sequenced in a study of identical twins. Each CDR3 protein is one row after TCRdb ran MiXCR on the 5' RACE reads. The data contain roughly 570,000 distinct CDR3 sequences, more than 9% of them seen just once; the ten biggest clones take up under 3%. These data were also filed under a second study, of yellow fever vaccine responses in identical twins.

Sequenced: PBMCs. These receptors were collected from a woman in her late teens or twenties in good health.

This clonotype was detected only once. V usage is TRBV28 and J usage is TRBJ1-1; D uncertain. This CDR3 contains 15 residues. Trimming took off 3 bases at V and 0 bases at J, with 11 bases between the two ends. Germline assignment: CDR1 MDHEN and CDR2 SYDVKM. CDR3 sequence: CASSFFGSLNTEAFF. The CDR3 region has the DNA TGTGCCAGCAGTTTCTTCGGCAGTCTGAACACTGAAGCTTTCTTT.

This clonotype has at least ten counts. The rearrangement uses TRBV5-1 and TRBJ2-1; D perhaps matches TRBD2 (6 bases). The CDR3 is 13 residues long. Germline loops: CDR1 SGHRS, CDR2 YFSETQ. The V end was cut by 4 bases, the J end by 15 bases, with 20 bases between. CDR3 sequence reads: CASSPRDPQKGFF. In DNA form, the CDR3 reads TGCGCCAGCAGCCCGCGGGACCCTCAAAAGGGGTTCTTC.

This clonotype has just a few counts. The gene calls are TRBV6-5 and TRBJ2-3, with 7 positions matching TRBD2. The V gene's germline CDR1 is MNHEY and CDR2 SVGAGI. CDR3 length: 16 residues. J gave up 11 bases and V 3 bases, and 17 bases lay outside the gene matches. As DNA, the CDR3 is TGTGCCAGCAGTTATGCGGGGGTTGGATCGGCAGGGAAGCAGTATTTT. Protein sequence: CASSYAGVGSAGKQYF.

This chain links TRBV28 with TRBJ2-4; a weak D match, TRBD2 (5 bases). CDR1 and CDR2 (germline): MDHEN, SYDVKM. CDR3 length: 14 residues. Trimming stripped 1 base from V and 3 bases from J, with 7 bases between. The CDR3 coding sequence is TGTGCCAGCAGTTTATTGGGAGTCAAAAACATTCAGTACTTC. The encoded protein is CASSLLGVKNIQYF.

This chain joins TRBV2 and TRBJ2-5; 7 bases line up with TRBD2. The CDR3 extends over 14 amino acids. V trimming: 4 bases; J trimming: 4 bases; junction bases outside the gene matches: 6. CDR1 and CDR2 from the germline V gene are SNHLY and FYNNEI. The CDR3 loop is CASSATSIRETQYF. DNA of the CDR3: TGTGCCAGCAGTGCGACTAGCATCAGAGAGACCCAGTACTTC.

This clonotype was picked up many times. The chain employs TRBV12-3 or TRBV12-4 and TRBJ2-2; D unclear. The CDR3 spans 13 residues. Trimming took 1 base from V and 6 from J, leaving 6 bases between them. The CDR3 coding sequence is TGTGCCAGCAGTTTAGAGTTGGCCGGGGAGCTGTTTTTT. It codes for CASSLELAGELFF.

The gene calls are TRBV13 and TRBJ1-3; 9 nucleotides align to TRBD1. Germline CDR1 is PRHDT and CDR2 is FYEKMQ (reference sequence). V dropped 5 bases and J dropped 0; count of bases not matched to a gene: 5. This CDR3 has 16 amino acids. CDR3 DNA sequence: TGTGCCAGCAGCCCACAGGGGGCCGGCTCTGGAAACACCATATATTTT. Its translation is CASSPQGAGSGNTIYF.

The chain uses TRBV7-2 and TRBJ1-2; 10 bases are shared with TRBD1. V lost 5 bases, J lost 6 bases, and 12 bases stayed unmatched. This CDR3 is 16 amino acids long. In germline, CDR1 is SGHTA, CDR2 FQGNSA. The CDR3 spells CASSARLGQGDDGYTF. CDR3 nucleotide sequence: TGTGCCAGCAGCGCGAGACTTGGACAGGGGGATGATGGCTACACCTTC.

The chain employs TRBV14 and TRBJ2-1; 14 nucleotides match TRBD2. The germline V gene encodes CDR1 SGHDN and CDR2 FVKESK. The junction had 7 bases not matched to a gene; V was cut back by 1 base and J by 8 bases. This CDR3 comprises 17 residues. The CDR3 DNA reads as TGTGCCAGCAGCCAAGCTCTTGGGACTAGCGGGAGTTATGAGCAGTTCTTC. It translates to CASSQALGTSGSYEQFF.

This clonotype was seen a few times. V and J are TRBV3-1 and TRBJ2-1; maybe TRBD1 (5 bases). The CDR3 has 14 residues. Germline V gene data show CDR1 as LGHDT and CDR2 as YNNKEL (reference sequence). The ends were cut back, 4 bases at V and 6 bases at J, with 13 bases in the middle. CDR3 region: CASSRSGQGNEQFF. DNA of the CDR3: TGTGCCAGCAGCCGCAGTGGGCAGGGCAATGAGCAGTTCTTC.

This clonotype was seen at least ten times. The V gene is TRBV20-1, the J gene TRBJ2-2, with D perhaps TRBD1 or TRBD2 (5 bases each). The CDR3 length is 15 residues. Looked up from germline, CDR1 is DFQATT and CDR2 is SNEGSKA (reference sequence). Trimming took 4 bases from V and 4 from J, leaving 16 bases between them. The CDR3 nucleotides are TGCAGTGCTATCGCCCGGACGAGGGGCACCGGGGAGCTGTTTTTT. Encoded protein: CSAIARTRGTGELFF.

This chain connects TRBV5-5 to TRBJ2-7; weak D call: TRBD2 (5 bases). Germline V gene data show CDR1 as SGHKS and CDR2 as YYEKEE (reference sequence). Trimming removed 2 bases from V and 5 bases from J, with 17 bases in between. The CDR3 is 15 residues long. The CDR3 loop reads CASSFRSREKDEQYF. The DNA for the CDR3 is TGTGCCAGCAGCTTTCGTTCTAGGGAGAAGGACGAGCAGTACTTC.

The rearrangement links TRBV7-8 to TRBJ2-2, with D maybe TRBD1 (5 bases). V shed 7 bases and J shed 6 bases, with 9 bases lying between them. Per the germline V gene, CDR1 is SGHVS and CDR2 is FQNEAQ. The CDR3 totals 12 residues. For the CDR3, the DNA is TGTGCCAGCAACTCCAGGGCCGGGGAGCTGTTTTTT. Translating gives CASNSRAGELFF.

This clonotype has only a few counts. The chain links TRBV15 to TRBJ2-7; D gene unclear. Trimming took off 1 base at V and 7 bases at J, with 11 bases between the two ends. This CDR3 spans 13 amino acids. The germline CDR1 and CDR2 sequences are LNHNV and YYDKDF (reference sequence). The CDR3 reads CATSRVAAREQYF. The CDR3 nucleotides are TGTGCCACCAGCAGAGTGGCCGCTCGGGAGCAGTACTTC.

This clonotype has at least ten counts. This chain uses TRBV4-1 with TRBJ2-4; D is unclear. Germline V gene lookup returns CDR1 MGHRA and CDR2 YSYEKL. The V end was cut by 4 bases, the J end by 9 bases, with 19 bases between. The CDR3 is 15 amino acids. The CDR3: CASSPSEGGLGIQYF. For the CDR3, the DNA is TGCGCCAGCAGCCCCTCGGAAGGCGGTCTGGGCATTCAGTACTTC.

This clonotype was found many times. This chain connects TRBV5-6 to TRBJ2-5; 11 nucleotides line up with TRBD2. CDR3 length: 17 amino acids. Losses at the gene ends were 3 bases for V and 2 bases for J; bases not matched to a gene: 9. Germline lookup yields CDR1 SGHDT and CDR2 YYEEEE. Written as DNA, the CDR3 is TGTGCCAGCAGCTCATCTCTAGCGGGGGGCTCACAAGAGACCCAGTACTTC. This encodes CASSSSLAGGSQETQYF. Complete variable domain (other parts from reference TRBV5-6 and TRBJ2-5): DAGVTQSPTHLIKTRGQQVTLRCSPKSGHDTVSWYQQALGQGPQFIFQYYEEEERQRGNFPDRFSGHQFPNYSSELNVNALLLGDSALYLCASSSSLAGGSQETQYFGPGTRLLVL.

CDR3 DNA sequence: TGTGCCAGCAGTGATCCCCGGCGGGGGGAAACCTACGAGCAGTACTTC. This codes for CASSDPRRGETYEQYF. The J gene is TRBJ2-7, the V gene TRBV2; 8 bases agree with TRBD2. Looked up from germline, CDR1 is SNHLY and CDR2 is FYNNEI. The J segment lost 2 bases and the V segment lost 3 bases, leaving 9 bases of the junction unmatched. The CDR3 consists of 16 residues.

CDR3 sequence: CSADTRYEQYF. DNA for the CDR3: TGCAGTGCTGATACTCGCTACGAGCAGTACTTC. The chain combines TRBV20-1 with TRBJ2-7; D call uncertain. The V gene's germline CDR1 is DFQATT and CDR2 SNEGSKA (reference sequence). The CDR3 is 11 amino acids. V lost 5 bases to trimming and J lost 3 bases, with 8 bases between them.

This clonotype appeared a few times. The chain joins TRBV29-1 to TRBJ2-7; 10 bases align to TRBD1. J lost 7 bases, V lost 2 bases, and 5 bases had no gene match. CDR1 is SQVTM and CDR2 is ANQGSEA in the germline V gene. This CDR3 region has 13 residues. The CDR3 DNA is TGCAGCGTTGAACCGACAGGGGGCAGGGAGCAGTACTTC. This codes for CSVEPTGGREQYF.

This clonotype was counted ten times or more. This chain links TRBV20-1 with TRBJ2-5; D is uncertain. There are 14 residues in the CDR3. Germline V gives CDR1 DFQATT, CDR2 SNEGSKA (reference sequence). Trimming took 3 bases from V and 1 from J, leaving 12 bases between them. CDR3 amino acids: CSAREWYAQETQYF. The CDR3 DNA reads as TGCAGTGCTAGGGAATGGTACGCCCAAGAGACCCAGTACTTC.

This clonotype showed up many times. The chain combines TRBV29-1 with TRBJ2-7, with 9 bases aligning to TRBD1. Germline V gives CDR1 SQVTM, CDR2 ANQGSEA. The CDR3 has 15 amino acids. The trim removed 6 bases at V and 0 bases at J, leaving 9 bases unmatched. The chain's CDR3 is CSVAGTGKGSYEQYF. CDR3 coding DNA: TGCAGCGTAGCAGGGACAGGGAAGGGCTCCTACGAGCAGTACTTC.

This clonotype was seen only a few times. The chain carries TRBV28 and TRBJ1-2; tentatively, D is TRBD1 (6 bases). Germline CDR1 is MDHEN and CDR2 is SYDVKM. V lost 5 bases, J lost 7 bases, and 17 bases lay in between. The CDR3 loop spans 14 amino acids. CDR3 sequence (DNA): TGTGCCAGCAGTGTGGGACACCAAGGGGCTGGCTACACCTTC. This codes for CASSVGHQGAGYTF.

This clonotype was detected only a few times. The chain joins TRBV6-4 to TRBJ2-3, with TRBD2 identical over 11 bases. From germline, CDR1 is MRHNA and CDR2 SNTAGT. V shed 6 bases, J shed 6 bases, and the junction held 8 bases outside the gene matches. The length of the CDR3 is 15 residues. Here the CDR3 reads CASRELAGGMDTQYF. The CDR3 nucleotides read TGTGCCAGCAGAGAGCTAGCGGGGGGAATGGATACGCAGTATTTT.

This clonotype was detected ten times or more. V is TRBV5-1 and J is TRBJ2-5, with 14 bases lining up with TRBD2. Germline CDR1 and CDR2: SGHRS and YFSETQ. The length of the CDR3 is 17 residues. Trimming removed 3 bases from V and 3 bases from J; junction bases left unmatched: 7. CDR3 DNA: TGCGCCAGCAGCTGGTGGGGACTAGCGGGGGCAAAAGAGACCCAGTACTTC. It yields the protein CASSWWGLAGAKETQYF.

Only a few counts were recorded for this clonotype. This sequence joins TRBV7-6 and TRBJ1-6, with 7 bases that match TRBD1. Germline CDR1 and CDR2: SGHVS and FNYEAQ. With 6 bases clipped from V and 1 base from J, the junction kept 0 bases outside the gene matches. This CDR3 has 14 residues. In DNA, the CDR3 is TGTGCCAGCAGGGGACAGTCCTATAATTCACCCCTCCACTTT. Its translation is CASRGQSYNSPLHF. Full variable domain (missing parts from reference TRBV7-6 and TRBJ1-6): GAGVSQSPRYKVTKRGQDVALRCDPISGHVSLYWYRQALGQGPEFLTYFNYEAQQDKSGLPNDRFSAERPEGSISTLTIQRTEQRDSAMYRCASRGQSYNSPLHFGNGTRLTVT.

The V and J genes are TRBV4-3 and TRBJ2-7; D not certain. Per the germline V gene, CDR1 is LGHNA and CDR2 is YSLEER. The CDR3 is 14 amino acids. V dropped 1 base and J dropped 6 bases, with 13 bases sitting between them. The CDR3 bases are TGCGCCAGCAGCCAAGTTCATTCAGGCAGCGAGCAGTACTTC. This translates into CASSQVHSGSEQYF.